This T cell receptor beta chain was identified in a study of response to subunit inactivated influenza vaccine. Study-wide results and limits: Each seasonal influenza vaccination recruits few new T cells, the authors suggested.

The CDR3 totals 11 residues. CDR1 is DFQATT and CDR2 is SNEGSKA in the germline V gene (reference sequence). V was cut by 3 bases and J by 3 bases, with 6 bases left in between. A single record per CDR3 protein comes from TCRdb applying MiXCR to the RT-PCR reads. The sample records around 500,000 distinct CDR3 sequences, 9.5% to 12% being singletons. This clonotype was counted many times. The antigen is not known. The TCR comes from a man in his forties or fifties who received an inactivated influenza vaccine. V and J are TRBV20-1 and TRBJ2-7; TRBD1 is a possible D gene (5 bases). The source material was PBMCs from blood, sampled roughly 47 days after vaccination. This chain's CDR3 is CSASTGYEQYF. The CDR3 DNA follows: TGCAGTGCTAGTACAGGCTACGAGCAGTACTTC.